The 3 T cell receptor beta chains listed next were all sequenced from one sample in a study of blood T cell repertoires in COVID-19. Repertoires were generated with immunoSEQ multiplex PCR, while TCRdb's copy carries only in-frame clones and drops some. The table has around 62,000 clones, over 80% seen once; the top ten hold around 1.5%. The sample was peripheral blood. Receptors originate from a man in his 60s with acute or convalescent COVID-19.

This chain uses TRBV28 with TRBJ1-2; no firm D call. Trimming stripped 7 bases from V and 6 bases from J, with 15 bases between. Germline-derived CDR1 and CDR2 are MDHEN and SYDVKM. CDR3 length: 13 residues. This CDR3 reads CASTSRLENGYTF. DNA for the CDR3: TGTGCCAGCACCTCGAGACTTGAGAATGGCTACACCTTC.

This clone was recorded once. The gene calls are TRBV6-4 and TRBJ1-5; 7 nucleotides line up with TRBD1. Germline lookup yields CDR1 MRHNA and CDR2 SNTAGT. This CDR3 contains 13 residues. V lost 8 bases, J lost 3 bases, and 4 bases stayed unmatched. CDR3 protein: CASAGTANQPQHF. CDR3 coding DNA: TGTGCCAGCGCCGGGACAGCCAATCAGCCCCAGCATTTT.

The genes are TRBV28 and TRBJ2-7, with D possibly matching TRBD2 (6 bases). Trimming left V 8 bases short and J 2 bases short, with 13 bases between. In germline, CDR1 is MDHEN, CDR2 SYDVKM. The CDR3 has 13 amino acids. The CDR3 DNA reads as TGTGCCAGCGGAGCCGGAGGGACCTACGAGCAGTACTTC. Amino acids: CASGAGGTYEQYF.